This entry concerns a single T cell receptor beta chain. The sample comes from a study of blood T cell repertoires in COVID-19. Background on the study: Researchers got acute and convalescent COVID-19 samples from the United States, Italy and Spain. PBMCs, B-cell-depleted T cells, or T cells provided the cDNA or gDNA that made up the material.

As originally analysed: Estimation of nucleated cell counts was performed using reference gene primer amplification. This table comes from immunoSEQ multiplex PCR, and its TCRdb copy is limited to in-frame clones, with some not included. V and J calls and clone size are as listed in that table; D and trimming were resolved from the DNA. This sample has 30,000 to 50,000 clones, with about 94% found just once. There are 13 residues in the CDR3. The trim removed 7 bases at V and 4 bases at J, leaving 4 bases unmatched. The receptor comes from a human donor with active COVID-19. The donor label of this sample is uncertain. This sequence joins TRBV12-3 or TRBV12-4 and TRBJ2-7; 10 bases fit TRBD1. Sequencing was carried out using peripheral blood. CDR3: CASTTGGAYEQYF. The CDR3 region has the DNA TGTGCCAGCACGACAGGGGGCGCATACGAGCAGTACTTC.